This T cell receptor beta chain is drawn from a study of cytomegalovirus exposure and HLA in healthy donors. Study-wide findings and caveats: Most TCR sequences were seen very rarely across donors, but some public TCRs occurred in many. TCR beta chains numbering some 160 were designated cytomegalovirus-associated. Donors belonging to an Asian-associated ancestry cluster reportedly showed fewer N-insertions in productive TCRs than the roughly 700-donor mean, according to what a later analysis found.

13 Jbeta primers and 60 Vbeta primers were used for the PCR. Clones were read by immunoSEQ multiplex PCR, and TCRdb kept only the in-frame ones, dropping some. There are 150,000 to 200,000 clones in the sample; about 88% occur only once, and around 0.25% lies in the top ten. The CDR3 covers 14 residues. Germline V gene lookup returns CDR1 SGDLS and CDR2 YYNGEE. The ends lost 1 base at V and 6 bases at J; junction bases unmatched: 3. Of note for this clone: Its antigen is as yet unknown.

The chain recombines TRBV9 with TRBJ2-2, with 7 positions matching TRBD1. Input material: PBMCs. The clonotype originates from a girl less than two years old in good health and CMV-seronegative. The CDR3 DNA follows: TGTGCCAGCAGCGTACGGACAGGCCCCGGGGAGCTGTTTTTT. Translating it yields CASSVRTGPGELFF.